This T cell receptor (beta chain) came from a study of blood T cell repertoires in COVID-19. For the study at large: From the United States, Italy and Spain came samples of acute and convalescent COVID-19. T cells, B-cell-depleted T cells, or PBMCs provided the cDNA or gDNA that served as material.

This CDR3 contains 13 residues. Losses at the gene ends were 6 bases for V and 8 bases for J; bases not matched to a gene: 8. Using immunoSEQ multiplex PCR, the repertoire was profiled, and TCRdb retains in-frame clones only, with some absent. The sample has some 54,000 clones, over 80% seen once. Sequenced: peripheral blood. The chain joins TRBV12-3 or TRBV12-4 to TRBJ1-2, with 8 nucleotides matching TRBD1. The clonotype was recovered from a woman aged 60-75 years with acute or convalescent COVID-19. CDR3 amino acids: CASSHDRGRGYTF. The CDR3 coding sequence is TGTGCCAGCAGCCACGACAGGGGAAGAGGCTACACCTTC.